This TCR beta chain is drawn from a study of T cells in Graves' hyperthyroidism and ophthalmopathy. This clonotype was detected ten times or more. Its specificity is unknown. Germline V gene data show CDR1 as SGHTA and CDR2 as FQGTGA. V was cut by 2 bases and J by 0 bases, with 11 bases left in between. The CDR3 sequence is 16 residues long. Amplified TCR beta CDR3 regions derived from RNA transcripts. In the first-round RT-PCR of the TCR CDR3, the HTBI primer set was used. TCRdb re-derived calls from the multiplex PCR reads in MiXCR, one entry per CDR3 protein. Of some 650,000 distinct CDR3 sequences in the sample, roughly a sixth were seen once. Study-level findings and limits: Researchers found most expanded thyroid clonotypes above 0.001 in blood as well. Ophthalmopathy was model-predicted a median roughly 6.5 months pre-onset.

Uncontrolled infection, other autoimmune disease, pregnancy or lactation excluded patients. Diagnoses were established using clinical symptoms, serum thyroxine and TRAb, thyroid ultrasound and orbital computed tomography. The sequenced sample was blood. The sequence came from a woman aged 40 to 50 with Graves' ophthalmopathy. This chain joins TRBV7-3 and TRBJ2-1; D is uncertain. Written as DNA, the CDR3 is TGTGCCAGCAGCTTATACACACCCACCTCCTACAATGAGCAGTTCTTC. It is translated as CASSLYTPTSYNEQFF.